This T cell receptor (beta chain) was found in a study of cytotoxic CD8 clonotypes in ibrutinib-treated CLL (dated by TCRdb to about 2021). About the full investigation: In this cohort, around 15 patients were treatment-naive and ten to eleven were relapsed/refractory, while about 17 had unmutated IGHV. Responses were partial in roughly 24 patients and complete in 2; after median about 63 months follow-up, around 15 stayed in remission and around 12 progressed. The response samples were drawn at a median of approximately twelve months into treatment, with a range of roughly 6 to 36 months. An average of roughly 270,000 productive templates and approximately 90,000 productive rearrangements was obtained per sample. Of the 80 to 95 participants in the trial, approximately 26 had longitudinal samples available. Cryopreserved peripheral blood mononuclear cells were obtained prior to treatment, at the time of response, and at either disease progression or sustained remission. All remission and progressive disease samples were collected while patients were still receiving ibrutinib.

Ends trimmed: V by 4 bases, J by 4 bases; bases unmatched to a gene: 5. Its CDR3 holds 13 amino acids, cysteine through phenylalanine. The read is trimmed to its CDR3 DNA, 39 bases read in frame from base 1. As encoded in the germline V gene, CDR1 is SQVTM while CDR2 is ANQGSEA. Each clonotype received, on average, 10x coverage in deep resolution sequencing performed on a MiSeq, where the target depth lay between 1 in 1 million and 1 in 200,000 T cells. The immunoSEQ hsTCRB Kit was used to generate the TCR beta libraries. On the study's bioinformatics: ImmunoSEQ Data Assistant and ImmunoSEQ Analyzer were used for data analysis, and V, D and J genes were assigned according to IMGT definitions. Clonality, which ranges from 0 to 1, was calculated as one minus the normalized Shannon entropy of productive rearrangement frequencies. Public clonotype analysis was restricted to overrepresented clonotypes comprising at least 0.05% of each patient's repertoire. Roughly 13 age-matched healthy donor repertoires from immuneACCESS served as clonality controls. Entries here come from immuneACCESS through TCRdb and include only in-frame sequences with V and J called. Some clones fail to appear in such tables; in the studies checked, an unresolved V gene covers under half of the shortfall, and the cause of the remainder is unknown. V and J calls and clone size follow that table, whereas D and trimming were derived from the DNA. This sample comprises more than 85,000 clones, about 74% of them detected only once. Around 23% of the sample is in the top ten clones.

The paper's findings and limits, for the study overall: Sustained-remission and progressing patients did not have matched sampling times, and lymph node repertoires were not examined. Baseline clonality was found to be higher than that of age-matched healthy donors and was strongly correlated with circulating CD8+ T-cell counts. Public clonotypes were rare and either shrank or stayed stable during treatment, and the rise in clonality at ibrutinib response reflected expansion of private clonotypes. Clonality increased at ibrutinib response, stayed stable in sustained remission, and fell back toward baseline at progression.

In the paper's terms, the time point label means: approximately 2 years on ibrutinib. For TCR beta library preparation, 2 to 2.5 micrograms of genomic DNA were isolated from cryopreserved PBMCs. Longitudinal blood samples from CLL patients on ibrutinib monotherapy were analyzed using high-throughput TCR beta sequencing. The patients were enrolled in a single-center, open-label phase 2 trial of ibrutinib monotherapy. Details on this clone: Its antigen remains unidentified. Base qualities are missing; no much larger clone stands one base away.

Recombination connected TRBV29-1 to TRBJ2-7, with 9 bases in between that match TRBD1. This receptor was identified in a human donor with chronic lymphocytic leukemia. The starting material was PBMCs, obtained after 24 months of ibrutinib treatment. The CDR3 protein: CSVVDRGKYEQYF. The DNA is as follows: TGCAGCGTTGTGGACAGGGGAAAATACGAGCAGTACTTC.